The present T cell receptor beta chain was sequenced within a study of response to subunit inactivated influenza vaccine. TCRdb called the RT-PCR reads again in MiXCR, with one record for every CDR3 protein. The table lists hundreds of thousands of distinct CDR3 sequences, approximately 15% of them singletons. This clonotype was recorded at least ten times. Its antigen remains unidentified. Trimming removed 5 bases from V and 2 bases from J, with 13 bases in between. The CDR3 has 14 amino acids. Germline V gives CDR1 SGHTA, CDR2 FQGNSA. Study-wide points: The authors proposed limited new T cell recruitment per seasonal influenza vaccination.

This TCR was sampled from a man between 50 and 75 years old who received an inactivated influenza vaccine. Specimen: CD4+ T cells sorted from PBMCs, collected about 23 months after vaccination. The chain recombines TRBV7-2 with TRBJ2-7, with a weak D call TRBD1 (5 bases). DNA of the CDR3: TGTGCCAGCAGCCCCTCGATGGGGCCCTACGAGCAGTACTTC. Protein: CASSPSMGPYEQYF. The full variable domain, with the rest looked up from reference TRBV7-2 and TRBJ2-7, is GAGVSQSPSNKVTEKGKDVELRCDPISGHTALYWYRQSLGQGLEFLIYFQGNSAPDKSGLPSDRFSAERTGGSVSTLTIQRTQQEDSAVYLCASSPSMGPYEQYFGPGTRLTVT.